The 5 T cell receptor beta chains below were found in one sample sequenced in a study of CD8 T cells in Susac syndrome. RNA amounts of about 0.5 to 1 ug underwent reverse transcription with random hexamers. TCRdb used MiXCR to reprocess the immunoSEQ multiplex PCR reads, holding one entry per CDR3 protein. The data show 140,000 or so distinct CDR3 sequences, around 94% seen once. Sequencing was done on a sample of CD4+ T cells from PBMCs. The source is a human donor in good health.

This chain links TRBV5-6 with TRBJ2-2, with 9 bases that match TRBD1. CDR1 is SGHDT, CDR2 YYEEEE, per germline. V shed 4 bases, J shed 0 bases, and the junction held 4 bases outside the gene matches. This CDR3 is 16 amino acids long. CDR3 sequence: CASSRGQGANTGELFF. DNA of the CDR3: TGTGCCAGCAGCCGGGGACAGGGCGCGAACACCGGGGAGCTGTTTTTT.

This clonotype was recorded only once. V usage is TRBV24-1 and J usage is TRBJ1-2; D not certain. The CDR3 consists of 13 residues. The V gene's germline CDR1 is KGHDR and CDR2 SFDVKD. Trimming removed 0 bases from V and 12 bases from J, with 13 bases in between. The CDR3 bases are TGTGCCACCAGTGATTTGCACGGGGAGGACCACACCTTC. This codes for CATSDLHGEDHTF.

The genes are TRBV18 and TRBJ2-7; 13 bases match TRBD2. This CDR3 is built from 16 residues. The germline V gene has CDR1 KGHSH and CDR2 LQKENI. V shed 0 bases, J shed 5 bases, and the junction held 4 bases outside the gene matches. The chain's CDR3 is CASSPPGLAGLDEQYF. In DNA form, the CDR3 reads TGTGCCAGCTCACCACCGGGACTAGCGGGACTCGACGAGCAGTACTTC.

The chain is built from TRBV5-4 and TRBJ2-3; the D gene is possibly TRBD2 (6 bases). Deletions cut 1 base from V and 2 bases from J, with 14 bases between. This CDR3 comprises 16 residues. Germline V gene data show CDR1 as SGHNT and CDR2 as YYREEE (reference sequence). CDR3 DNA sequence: TGTGCCAGCAGCTTGATAGGAGGGTTACCCACAGATACGCAGTATTTT. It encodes CASSLIGGLPTDTQYF.

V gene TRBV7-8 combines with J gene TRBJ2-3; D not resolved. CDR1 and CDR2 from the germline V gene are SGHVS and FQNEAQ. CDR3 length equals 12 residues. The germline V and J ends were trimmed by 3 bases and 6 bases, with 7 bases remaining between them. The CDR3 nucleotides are TGTGCCAGCAGCTTCAATTTGGATACGCAGTATTTT. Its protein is CASSFNLDTQYF.